The following is a T cell receptor beta chain sequence with its context. What it binds is not known. CDR1 is SNHLY, CDR2 FYNNEI, per germline. The CDR3 is 15 residues long. The trim removed 5 bases at V and 3 bases at J, leaving 9 bases unmatched. The sample belongs to a study of T cell responses to AZD1222 COVID-19 vaccine. General observations from the study: A reported finding is that nearly half of spike-specific TCRs target unmutated variant regions. Repertoires were collected only later (after the peak T cell response had occurred). Donors skewed white British and female; clonal diversity was possibly underestimated. Spike regions recognized by vaccine-associated CD4 TCRs spanned the protein, led by 160-218 and 743-854.

The method was immunoSEQ multiplex PCR; TCRdb's version includes in-frame clones alone and lacks a portion of them. The sample has 86,000 or so clones; about 88% are singletons. Sequences were derived from peripheral blood, sampled 28 days after the second AZD1222 dose. V gene TRBV2 combines with J gene TRBJ2-7, with 8 bases lining up with TRBD2. This TCR was sampled from an adult who received the AZD1222 COVID-19 vaccine. CDR3 DNA: TGTGCCAGCAGTCCACTAGCGGTTACCGGCTACGAGCAGTACTTC. It translates to CASSPLAVTGYEQYF.